This T cell receptor beta chain was documented in a study of T cell responses to AZD1222 COVID-19 vaccine. Study results and limitations: The donor group comprised mostly white British people and more females; the analysis possibly underestimated clonal diversity.

This CDR3 has 21 residues. Germline CDR1 is MNHEY and CDR2 is SMNVEV (reference sequence). Losses at the gene ends were 3 bases for V and 0 bases for J; bases not matched to a gene: 18. In regard to this clone: Antigen: not known.

Generated by immunoSEQ multiplex PCR, the TCRdb table keeps only in-frame clones and is missing some. Of tens of thousands of clones in the sample, roughly 89% were seen once. The source material was peripheral blood, sampled 28 days after the second AZD1222 dose. The origin of this receptor is an adult who received the AZD1222 COVID-19 vaccine. J is TRBJ2-3 and V is TRBV27, with 10 bases matching TRBD2. CDR3 residues: CASSFPQALAGRGPSTDTQYF. The CDR3 DNA reads as TGTGCCAGCAGTTTCCCGCAGGCACTAGCGGGGAGAGGGCCTAGCACAGATACGCAGTATTTT.